This T cell receptor beta chain appears in the sequencing data of a study of control samples from healthy donors and cancer patients. V trimming: 3 bases; J trimming: 6 bases; junction bases outside the gene matches: 4. CDR1 and CDR2 (germline): MDHEN, SYDVKM. This CDR3 has 14 residues. This table comes from immunoSEQ multiplex PCR, and its TCRdb copy is limited to in-frame clones, with some not included. The sample has around 90,000 clones; 85% are singletons. Material for sequencing was blood. The chain is built from TRBV28 and TRBJ1-5; 8 bases align to TRBD1. The clonotype comes from a man aged 25-45 years in good health. This CDR3 reads CASSFDRGGQPQHF. In DNA, the CDR3 is TGTGCCAGCAGTTTTGACAGGGGCGGTCAGCCCCAGCATTTT.